Only a few counts were recorded for the clone carrying this TCR beta chain. Its antigen is still unknown. This specimen belongs to a study of cytomegalovirus exposure and HLA in healthy donors. Whereas donors were nominally healthy upon sampling, unrecorded immune exposures were probable. General study findings and limits: Among the CMV-associated chains, a few were confirmed in vitro as specific for CMV antigens. Most sequenced TCRs were rare (though some public TCRs occurred in many donors).

The primer mix had 60 Vbeta and 13 Jbeta primers. Clones were sequenced by immunoSEQ multiplex PCR, and TCRdb holds only the in-frame ones, with some missing. Found here are around 69,000 clones, around two thirds of them singletons; the top ten hold roughly 10%. The receptor was isolated from a woman between 50 and 59 years old in good health and CMV-seropositive. Sequenced input: PBMCs.

CDR3 nucleotide sequence: TGTGCCTGGAAAGGGACGGGGGGTTCACCCCTCCACTTT. It yields the protein CAWKGTGGSPLHF. The J gene is TRBJ1-6, the V gene TRBV30; D is possibly TRBD1 (5 bases). The V gene's germline CDR1 is GTSNPN and CDR2 SVGIG (reference sequence). V was clipped by 4 bases and J by 9 bases, with 13 bases between them. This CDR3 contains 13 residues. Based on the CDR3 plus reference TRBV30 and TRBJ1-6, the full variable domain is SQTIHQWPATLVQPVGSPLSLECTVEGTSNPNLYWYRQAAGRGLQLLFYSVGIGQISSEVPQNLSASRPQDRQFILSSKKLLLSDSGFYLCAWKGTGGSPLHFGNGTRLTVT.